Following are 2 T cell receptor beta chains from one sample sequenced in a study of regulatory T cells in long-lasting Graves disease. Described time point: newly diagnosed GD, antithyroid drugs for less than 3 months. PBMC RNA was the source of the TCR library. CDR3-region Arm-PCR and iRepertoire HTBI primers produced the TCR beta libraries. TCRdb redid the calling of the multiplex PCR reads with MiXCR, one entry per CDR3 protein. The sample lists roughly 610,000 distinct CDR3 sequences, about 16% occurring once. These data also formed part of another study, on T cells in Graves' hyperthyroidism and ophthalmopathy.

Sequenced material: peripheral blood mononuclear cells (PBMCs), taken at new diagnosis, from a patient treated with antithyroid drugs. These receptors were obtained from a woman in her thirties with Graves disease.

This clonotype has at least ten counts. This chain links TRBV6-1 with TRBJ2-7, with 7 bases fitting TRBD1. V lost 4 bases and J lost 0; bases outside the gene matches: 6. Germline loops: CDR1 MNHNS, CDR2 SASEGT. The length of the CDR3 is 15 residues. The CDR3 is CASSGTGTASYEQYF. CDR3 nucleotides: TGTGCCAGCAGTGGAACCGGGACAGCCTCCTACGAGCAGTACTTC.

This clonotype appeared many times. The chain couples TRBV5-1 to TRBJ2-7; D remains ambiguous. This CDR3 spans 15 amino acids. Trimming pared 1 base from V and 0 bases from J, leaving 11 bases between. Germline CDR1 and CDR2: SGHRS and YFSETQ. DNA of the CDR3: TGCGCCAGCAGCTTGTTACCGGACCTCTCCTACGAGCAGTACTTC. Its translation: CASSLLPDLSYEQYF. Variable domain in full (rest from reference TRBV5-1 and TRBJ2-7): KAGVTQTPRYLIKTRGQQVTLSCSPISGHRSVSWYQQTPGQGLQFLFEYFSETQRNKGNFPGRFSGRQFSNSRSEMNVSTLELGDSALYLCASSLLPDLSYEQYFGPGTRLTVT.